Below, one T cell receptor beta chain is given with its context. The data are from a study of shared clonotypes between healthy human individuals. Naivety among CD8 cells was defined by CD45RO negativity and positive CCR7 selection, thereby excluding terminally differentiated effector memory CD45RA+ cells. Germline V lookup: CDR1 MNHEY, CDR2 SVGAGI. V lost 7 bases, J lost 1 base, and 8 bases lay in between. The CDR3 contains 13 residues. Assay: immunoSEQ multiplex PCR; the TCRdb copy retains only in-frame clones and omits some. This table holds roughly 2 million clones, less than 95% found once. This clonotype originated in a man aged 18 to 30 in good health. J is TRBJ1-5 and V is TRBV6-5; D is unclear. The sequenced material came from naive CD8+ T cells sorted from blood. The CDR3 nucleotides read TGTGCCAGCACCACGGGGAGCAATCAGCCCCAGCATTTT. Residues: CASTTGSNQPQHF.